The entry below describes one T cell receptor (beta chain). Germline assignment: CDR1 KGHSH and CDR2 LQKENI. The CDR3 contains 15 residues. The V and J ends lost 4 bases and 10 bases respectively, with 20 bases between them. The sample belongs to a study of T cells after yellow fever vaccination. A single record per CDR3 protein comes from TCRdb applying MiXCR to the 5' RACE reads. The data contain over 300,000 distinct CDR3 sequences, roughly 4% of them singletons. Sample: PBMCs, taken 5 days after the yellow fever booster vaccination. The source is a man aged 18-30 years who received the YFV17D yellow fever vaccine. V is TRBV18 and J is TRBJ2-1; D is perhaps TRBD2 (6 bases). The CDR3 region has the DNA TGTGCCAGCTCACTACGGGGGACTGACAAATCGGAGCAGTTCTTC. This codes for CASSLRGTDKSEQFF.